Following are 27 T cell receptor beta chains from one sample sequenced in a study of spatial heterogeneity in lung cancer. These receptors are not linked to any known antigen. Study results and limitations: Within tumors, counts of expanded alpha and beta TCRs tracked tumor mutation counts.

Regarding time point: sample taken at primary tumor resection. In TCRdb, the 5' RACE reads were re-called with MiXCR into one record per CDR3 protein. This sample carries about 5,900 distinct CDR3 sequences, about 15% of them seen once, and the ten largest clones take under 11%. Sample: lung tumor tissue, taken at surgery. These receptors were obtained from a male donor with early-stage non-small cell lung cancer.

This clonotype is labeled medium-sized. A library prepared for alpha chains yielded this beta chain as an off-target read; its size is of little meaning. The chain uses TRBV4-1 and TRBJ2-3; a weak D match, TRBD1 (6 bases). This CDR3 has 15 amino acids. V lost 0 bases, J lost 9 bases, and 16 bases lay in between. CDR1 and CDR2 from the germline V gene are MGHRA and YSYEKL. CDR3 nucleotide sequence: TGCGCCAGCAGCCAAGACGAGGGACACGGATCGACGCAGTATTTT. Translation: CASSQDEGHGSTQYF.

This clonotype is termed medium-sized. The size of this beta chain means little, since it is a stray read in a library made for alpha chains. This chain links TRBV9 with TRBJ1-6; no reliable D call. Trimming took off 0 bases at V and 7 bases at J, with 8 bases between the two ends. The CDR3 covers 14 residues. The germline gives CDR1 SGDLS, CDR2 YYNGEE. In DNA, the CDR3 is TGTGCCAGCAGCGTAGCGGAGGGAAATTCACCCCTCCACTTT. This gives the protein CASSVAEGNSPLHF.

This clonotype qualifies as medium-sized (0.01 to 0.1%). For a library built for alpha chains, this beta chain is a stray read; little rests on its size. This chain joins TRBV19 and TRBJ2-3, with D perhaps assigned TRBD1 or TRBD2 (5 bases each). With 1 base removed from V and 2 bases from J, the gap between germline ends came to 13 bases. Germline V gives CDR1 LNHDA, CDR2 SQIVND (reference sequence). CDR3 length: 16 amino acids. The CDR3 DNA sequence: TGTGCCAGTAGTATAGGGGACGCAAGAACCACAGATACGCAGTATTTT. It specifies CASSIGDARTTDTQYF.

At least ten counts were recorded for this clonotype. Little can be read into the size of this beta chain, an off-target read in a library designed for alpha chains. The gene calls are TRBV7-9 and TRBJ1-1; D is unresolved. The V end lost 5 bases, the J end lost 3 bases, and 10 bases lay between the germline ends. CDR3 length equals 13 residues. Per germline, CDR1 SEHNR and CDR2 FQNEAQ (reference sequence). CDR3 sequence reads: CASSPTEYTEAFF. Written as DNA, the CDR3 is TGTGCCAGCAGCCCCACCGAATACACTGAAGCTTTCTTT. The variable domain in full, completed from reference TRBV7-9 and TRBJ1-1, reads DTGVSQNPRHKITKRGQNVTFRCDPISEHNRLYWYRQTLGQGPEFLTYFQNEAQLEKSRLLSDRFSAERPKGSFSTLEIQRTEQGDSAMYLCASSPTEYTEAFFGQGTRLTVV.

This clonotype ranks as medium-sized. The library was prepared for alpha chains; this beta chain is a stray read, so its frequency means little. V and J are TRBV11-2 and TRBJ2-5, with D perhaps matching TRBD1 or TRBD2 (5 bases each). Germline assignment: CDR1 SGHAT and CDR2 FQNNGV. The CDR3 is made up of 13 amino acids. V was pared by 5 bases and J by 3 bases, with 10 bases between. CDR3 sequence (DNA): TGTGCCAGCAGCGAGGGCAGGGAAGAGACCCAGTACTTC. This sequence encodes CASSEGREETQYF.

By share of the sample, this clonotype is medium-sized (0.01 to 0.1%). Because this beta chain is a stray read in a library intended to capture alpha chains, its abundance should not be given much weight. V and J are TRBV20-1 and TRBJ2-3; TRBD2 aligns across 8 bases. CDR1 is DFQATT and CDR2 is SNEGSKA in the germline V gene (reference sequence). This CDR3 contains 12 residues. Unmatched junction bases numbered 0, after V lost 3 bases and J lost 4 bases. The CDR3 reads CSASGGADTQYF. The CDR3 nucleotides are TGCAGTGCTAGCGGGGGGGCAGATACGCAGTATTTT.

By frequency in the sample, this clonotype is medium-sized. Found in a library prepared for alpha chains, this beta chain is an off-target read, and its abundance has little meaning. V is TRBV19 and J is TRBJ2-7; 9 bases are shared with TRBD1. V lost 1 base and J lost 6; bases outside the gene matches: 10. The CDR3 runs to 16 residues. The germline V gene encodes CDR1 LNHDA and CDR2 SQIVND (reference sequence). The CDR3 protein is CASSIAGLTGGSEQYF. DNA of the CDR3: TGTGCCAGTAGTATAGCGGGGCTAACAGGGGGCAGCGAGCAGTACTTC.

This clonotype ranks as medium-sized. This beta chain was picked up by a library intended for alpha chains and is off target, so its count carries little meaning. CDR3 protein: CSAASGDRLAFF. In nucleotides, the CDR3 is TGCAGTGCTGCGTCCGGGGACAGGCTAGCTTTCTTT. The V and J genes are TRBV20-1 and TRBJ1-1; 8 bases align to TRBD1. Trimming at V came to 5 bases and at J to 10 bases, leaving 9 bases not matched to a gene. Germline CDR1 is DFQATT and CDR2 is SNEGSKA (reference sequence). CDR3 size: 12 residues.

By sample share, this clonotype is large. This beta chain lies outside the target of a library built for alpha chains; its clone size means little. The rearrangement uses TRBV7-2 and TRBJ1-5; D gene unclear. V lost 8 bases to trimming and J lost 6 bases, with 17 bases between them. The CDR3 is 14 amino acids. Germline assignment: CDR1 SGHTA and CDR2 FQGNSA. The CDR3 DNA sequence: TGTGCCAGCGGCCTACACAGTTCCGGTCAGCCCCAGCATTTT. Its translation is CASGLHSSGQPQHF.

About this clonotype: In a library made to pick up alpha chains, this beta chain is a stray read with a size that means little. The chain has TRBV5-4 and TRBJ1-2; 9 nucleotides line up with TRBD1. Germline values: CDR1 SGHNT, CDR2 YYREEE (reference sequence). This CDR3 contains 16 residues. V gave up 4 bases and J gave up 6 bases; unmatched junction bases: 13. The CDR3 DNA sequence: TGTGCCAGCAGCCAAAAAGCTACAGGGGGCTTTAATGGCTACACCTTC. This encodes CASSQKATGGFNGYTF.

As regards this clonotype: This may be a read error, as it is one base from a much larger clone. For a library built for alpha chains, this beta chain is a stray read; little rests on its size. This sequence joins TRBV30 and TRBJ1-1; no clear D. CDR3 length: 11 amino acids. Germline V lookup: CDR1 GTSNPN, CDR2 SVGIG (reference sequence). The DNA of the CDR3 is TGTGCCTGGACAGTGAACACTGAAGCTTCCTTT. Translating gives CAWTVNTEASF.

By share of the sample, this clonotype is medium-sized (0.01 to 0.1%). The library was built for alpha chains, so this beta chain is an off-target read and its size means little. The chain links TRBV6-2 or TRBV6-3 to TRBJ2-1; 12 positions match TRBD2. J was trimmed by 6 bases and V by 8 bases; bases with no gene match: 8. The germline gives CDR1 MNHEY, CDR2 SVGEGT. The CDR3 loop spans 15 amino acids. Here the CDR3 reads CASQSLAGGTNEQFF. The CDR3 bases are TGTGCCAGCCAATCCCTAGCGGGGGGGACCAATGAGCAGTTCTTC.

As regards this clonotype: This beta chain is a stray read from a library made for alpha chains; its abundance is not meaningful. V usage is TRBV20-1 and J usage is TRBJ2-1; possible D gene TRBD2, 6 bases. Per germline, CDR1 DFQATT and CDR2 SNEGSKA (reference sequence). The CDR3 consists of 16 residues. The V gene lost 6 bases and the J gene lost 4 bases, with 22 bases spanning the gap. The CDR3 loop is CSAGGASTRGYNEQFF. The CDR3 nucleotides are TGCAGTGCCGGGGGTGCCTCTACGAGGGGTTACAATGAGCAGTTCTTC.

About this clonotype itself: Given a much more abundant clone one base away, this may be a read error. Within a library made for alpha chains, this beta chain is off target, and its count is uninformative. This chain joins TRBV10-2 and TRBJ2-3; 8 bases are a match to TRBD1. CDR1 and CDR2 (germline): WSHSY, SAAADI. J gave up 4 bases and V 4 bases, and 7 bases lay outside the gene matches. This CDR3 has 15 residues. CDR3 sequence (DNA): TGCGCCAGCAGTGGAACGTGGGGACAGGCAGATACGCAGTATTTT. Translation: CASSGTWGQADTQYF.

In its sample, this clonotype is medium-sized. Since the library was made to target alpha chains, this beta chain is a stray read and its abundance is not meaningful. The rearrangement joins TRBV29-1 to TRBJ2-3; 7 bases fit TRBD1. The CDR3 is 14 amino acids. V shed 6 bases, J shed 6 bases, and the junction held 12 bases outside the gene matches. From germline, CDR1 is SQVTM and CDR2 ANQGSEA. DNA for the CDR3: TGCAGCGTCGCCACAGGGGTTGGGGCGGATACGCAGTATTTT. It yields the protein CSVATGVGADTQYF.

About this clonotype itself: This beta chain slipped into a library made for alpha chains as a stray read, so its size is not meaningful. V gene TRBV7-9 combines with J gene TRBJ2-5; possible D gene TRBD2, 5 bases. CDR3 length: 16 residues. Trimming shortened V by 2 bases and J by 3 bases, and 16 bases separated the two germline ends. Per the germline V gene, CDR1 is SEHNR and CDR2 is FQNEAQ (reference sequence). CDR3 nucleotide sequence: TGTGCCAGCAGCTTAACCCGGGCCCTGAGGGAAGAGACCCAGTACTTC. It yields the protein CASSLTRALREETQYF.

Within the sample, this clonotype is medium-sized. With the library built for alpha chains, this beta chain is off target and its frequency is not meaningful. This chain connects TRBV7-3 to TRBJ2-3; 7 positions agree with TRBD1. The CDR3 is made up of 15 amino acids. Trimming took 5 bases from V and 4 from J; bases not matched to a gene: 9. Germline V gene data show CDR1 as SGHTA and CDR2 as FQGTGA. CDR3 region: CASSPTGFGSDTQYF. CDR3 sequence (DNA): TGTGCCAGCAGCCCGACAGGGTTCGGGTCAGATACGCAGTATTTT.

This clonotype is medium-sized (0.01 to 0.1%) within its sample. This beta chain lies outside the target of a library built for alpha chains; its clone size means little. This chain uses TRBV27 with TRBJ1-4; 10 bases agree with TRBD1. The CDR3 has 12 residues. V lost 8 bases and J lost 8; bases outside the gene matches: 2. The germline CDR1 and CDR2 sequences are MNHEY and SMNVEV (reference sequence). CDR3 DNA sequence: TGTGCCAGCGGGGACAGGGGCGAAAAACTGTTTTTT. Amino acid sequence: CASGDRGEKLFF.

This clonotype has at least ten counts. In a library made to pick up alpha chains, this beta chain is a stray read with a size that means little. V and J are TRBV29-1 and TRBJ2-3; the match to TRBD2 covers 13 bases. CDR1 and CDR2 (germline): SQVTM, ANQGSEA. The J segment lost 5 bases and the V segment lost 7 bases, leaving 3 bases of the junction unmatched. The CDR3 spans 13 residues. The CDR3 region has the DNA TGCAGCGCCCGGACTAGCGGGAGAGATACGCAGTATTTT. Residues: CSARTSGRDTQYF.

By proportion, this clonotype is medium-sized. Because the library targeted alpha chains, this beta chain is an off-target read whose size means little. The CDR3 loop is CASTTSWTEAFF. The CDR3 coding sequence is TGTGCCAGCACCACGAGTTGGACTGAAGCTTTCTTT. This sequence joins TRBV6-1 and TRBJ1-1; no clear D gene. Between the trimmed V and J ends, which lost 7 bases and 5 bases, there was a span of 11 bases. Germline V gene data show CDR1 as MNHNS and CDR2 as SASEGT. This CDR3 comprises 12 residues.

In its sample, this clonotype is medium-sized. Found in a library prepared for alpha chains, this beta chain is an off-target read, and its abundance has little meaning. V and J are TRBV19 and TRBJ2-1, with D uncertain. Trimming took off 4 bases at V and 0 bases at J, with 7 bases between the two ends. The CDR3 is made up of 14 amino acids. From germline, CDR1 is LNHDA and CDR2 SQIVND (reference sequence). DNA of the CDR3: TGTGCCAGTAGTACCTCGACCTCCTACAATGAGCAGTTCTTC. Translated, it gives CASSTSTSYNEQFF.

This clonotype has more than one count but fewer than ten. The library was built for alpha chains, so this beta chain is an off-target read and its size means little. V usage is TRBV2 and J usage is TRBJ2-2; D remains ambiguous. CDR3 size: 14 residues. Looked up from germline, CDR1 is SNHLY and CDR2 is FYNNEI. V was pared by 6 bases and J by 6 bases, with 14 bases between. The CDR3 loop reads CASRTVSAAGELFF. The CDR3 DNA reads as TGTGCCAGCAGGACCGTGTCGGCCGCCGGGGAGCTGTTTTTT.

This clonotype qualifies as medium-sized. This beta chain appears as a stray read in a library generated for alpha chains; its size is not informative. The V and J genes are TRBV11-1 and TRBJ2-1, with a possible D match to TRBD1 (5 bases). This CDR3 is 16 amino acids long. Trimming left V 1 base short and J 0 bases short, with 10 bases between. Germline V gives CDR1 SGHAT, CDR2 FQDESV (reference sequence). The CDR3 DNA sequence: TGTGCCAGCAGCTTAGATAGGGGCAGCTCCTACAATGAGCAGTTCTTC. Translated, it gives CASSLDRGSSYNEQFF.

This clonotype is medium-sized. This beta chain was picked up by a library intended for alpha chains and is off target, so its count carries little meaning. The V and J genes are TRBV10-3 and TRBJ1-1; D unclear. This CDR3 is 12 amino acids long. CDR1 is ENHRY and CDR2 is SYGVKD in the germline V gene. V was pared by 0 bases and J by 11 bases, with 10 bases between. For the CDR3, the DNA is TGTGCCATCAGTGAGTCGTCCGGCGCGGCTTTCTTT. Translating gives CAISESSGAAFF.

This clonotype was counted only a few times. Since it is a stray read in a library aimed at alpha chains, this beta chain has a size that is not meaningful. The rearrangement uses TRBV30 and TRBJ2-1, with D uncertain. Trimming shortened V by 1 base and J by 6 bases, and 13 bases separated the two germline ends. Germline CDR1 reads GTSNPN; CDR2 reads SVGIG (reference sequence). There are 14 residues in the CDR3. In DNA form, the CDR3 reads TGTGCCTGGAGTGCCCCTACGTGGCGCAATGAGCAGTTCTTC. Its translation is CAWSAPTWRNEQFF.

As regards this clonotype: Little can be read into the size of this beta chain, an off-target read in a library designed for alpha chains. CDR3 residues: CASSLVDQPQHF. The CDR3 nucleotides read TGTGCCAGCAGCTTAGTCGATCAGCCCCAGCATTTT. This chain uses TRBV7-8 with TRBJ1-5; D gene uncertain. The length of the CDR3 is 12 residues. Looked up from germline, CDR1 is SGHVS and CDR2 is FQNEAQ. Between the trimmed V and J ends, which lost 1 base and 5 bases, there was a span of 3 bases.

Remarks on this clonotype: This beta chain is a stray sequence in a library constructed for alpha chains; its clone size is not meaningful. The rearrangement links TRBV7-9 to TRBJ2-3; D unresolved. CDR3 size: 11 residues. V shed 3 bases and J shed 2 bases, with 0 bases lying between them. Germline-derived CDR1 and CDR2 are SEHNR and FQNEAQ (reference sequence). As DNA, the CDR3 is TGTGCCAGCAGCTTCACAGATACGCAGTATTTT. This sequence encodes CASSFTDTQYF. The full variable domain, its missing parts supplied by reference TRBV7-9 and TRBJ2-3, is DTGVSQNPRHKITKRGQNVTFRCDPISEHNRLYWYRQTLGQGPEFLTYFQNEAQLEKSRLLSDRFSAERPKGSFSTLEIQRTEQGDSAMYLCASSFTDTQYFGPGTRLTVL.